This T cell receptor beta chain came from a study of glioma-infiltrating T cells. Study as a whole: Presurgical dexamethasone in glioma patients lasted six or fewer days. Sequencing aimed for 4.5- to 10-fold coverage of 750,000 to 1,000,000 peripheral T cells. Study results and caveats: Non-neoplastic patients had below-expected tissue-blood divergence, while all gliomas exceeded expectation. A blood CDR3 motif signature was depleted in highly divergent patients.

The iRepertoire nested amplicon-rescue multiplex PCR amplified TCR alpha and beta CDR3s from RNA. TCRdb fed the multiplex PCR reads into MiXCR, producing one record per CDR3 protein. The sample lists about 400,000 distinct CDR3 sequences; roughly two fifths were seen once. Concerning this clonotype itself: Antigen specificity is unknown.

V was trimmed by 3 bases and J by 7 bases, leaving 19 bases between them. The CDR3 extends over 14 amino acids. Germline CDR1 reads DFQATT; CDR2 reads SNEGSKA (reference sequence). Sequencing was done on a sample of glioma tissue, nonneoplastic brain tissue, or PBMCs (not recorded which). The source of this sequence is a human donor with low-grade glioma or glioblastoma, undergoing nonglioma brain surgery, or in good health (not recorded which). The V call is TRBV20-1, the J call TRBJ2-7; D is ambiguous. The CDR3 coding sequence is TGCAGTGCTAGTCAGGTCCCCGGGTTAGGGGAGCAGTACTTC. Its protein is CSASQVPGLGEQYF.